One sample yielded the 27 T cell receptor beta chains listed below, sequenced in a study of blood T cell repertoires in COVID-19. Clones were read by immunoSEQ multiplex PCR, and TCRdb kept only the in-frame ones, dropping some. The sample lists 200,000 or so clones, around 86% seen once, with about 7% in the top ten. The sequencing input was PBMCs or T cells enriched from blood (not recorded which). These receptors all come from a young man in a cohort exposed to, infected with or recovered from COVID-19 (not recorded which).

As DNA, the CDR3 is TGTGCCAGCAGCGGTAGGGGACTAGCCGGAGGAAACGAGCAGTACTTC. Translation: CASSGRGLAGGNEQYF. The chain combines TRBV7-2 with TRBJ2-7; TRBD2 matches at 9 bases. Germline loops: CDR1 SGHTA, CDR2 FQGNSA. The CDR3 is 16 residues long. The trim removed 5 bases at V and 5 bases at J, leaving 13 bases unmatched.

The CDR3 nucleotides are TGTGCCAGCAGTGACCTTCCGGGACTCGCTTTCACAGATACGCAGTATTTT. As protein: CASSDLPGLAFTDTQYF. The chain links TRBV28 to TRBJ2-3; possibly TRBD2 for D (6 bases). V lost 5 bases and J lost 2, with 20 bases in between. The CDR3 has 17 amino acids. Germline V gene lookup returns CDR1 MDHEN and CDR2 SYDVKM.

This sequence joins TRBV11-2 and TRBJ2-7; TRBD2 aligns across 10 bases. Germline trimming cut 5 bases from V and 2 bases from J; bases unmatched to any gene: 9. This CDR3 has 16 amino acids. Germline-derived CDR1 and CDR2 are SGHAT and FQNNGV. The CDR3 is CASSQGLAPIAYEQYF. CDR3 DNA sequence: TGTGCCAGCAGCCAGGGACTAGCGCCAATAGCCTACGAGCAGTACTTC.

V usage is TRBV7-6 and J usage is TRBJ1-3; 7 bases are shared with TRBD1. The CDR3 loop spans 14 amino acids. After removal of 5 bases from V and 4 bases from J, the junction contained 5 bases not matched to a gene. CDR1 is SGHVS and CDR2 is FNYEAQ in the germline V gene. The CDR3 loop is CASSITGVGNTIYF. The DNA of the CDR3 is TGTGCCAGCAGCATAACAGGGGTGGGAAACACCATATATTTT. Supplemented by reference TRBV7-6 and TRBJ1-3, the full variable domain reads GAGVSQSPRYKVTKRGQDVALRCDPISGHVSLYWYRQALGQGPEFLTYFNYEAQQDKSGLPNDRFSAERPEGSISTLTIQRTEQRDSAMYRCASSITGVGNTIYFGEGSWLTVV.

The V call is TRBV29-1, the J call TRBJ1-5; 11 bases map to TRBD1. The CDR3 totals 13 residues. CDR1 is SQVTM, CDR2 ANQGSEA, per germline. With V trimmed by 4 bases and J by 7 bases, 3 bases remained unmatched. DNA for the CDR3: TGCAGCGTTGGGACAGGGGGCAGGCAGCCCCAGCATTTT. Translation: CSVGTGGRQPQHF.

The chain's CDR3 is CASSLSGRADNEQFF. CDR3 DNA: TGTGCCAGCAGCCTCAGCGGGAGGGCCGACAATGAGCAGTTCTTC. V gene TRBV5-4 combines with J gene TRBJ2-1; 10 bases fit TRBD2. The germline CDR1 and CDR2 sequences are SGHNT and YYREEE (reference sequence). The J segment lost 5 bases and the V segment lost 4 bases, leaving 6 bases of the junction unmatched. The CDR3 totals 15 residues.

In DNA, the CDR3 is TGTGCCAGCAGTGTGAGGACTAGCCGCATGGAGCAGTACTTC. Amino acid sequence: CASSVRTSRMEQYF. V and J are TRBV2 and TRBJ2-7; the match to TRBD2 covers 8 bases. The CDR3 runs to 14 residues. CDR1 is SNHLY and CDR2 is FYNNEI in the germline V gene. The junction had 9 bases not matched to a gene; V was cut back by 4 bases and J by 7 bases. Full variable domain (rest looked up from reference TRBV2 and TRBJ2-7): EPEVTQTPSHQVTQMGQEVILRCVPISNHLYFYWYRQILGQKVEFLVSFYNNEISEKSEIFDDQFSVERPDGSNFTLKIRSTKLEDSAMYFCASSVRTSRMEQYFGPGTRLTVT.

V usage is TRBV28 and J usage is TRBJ1-2; no reliable D call. The V end was cut by 2 bases, the J end by 4 bases, with 5 bases between. The germline V gene encodes CDR1 MDHEN and CDR2 SYDVKM. This CDR3 spans 12 amino acids. The CDR3 DNA reads as TGTGCCAGCAGTTTAGGCCCCTATGGCTACACCTTC. Protein product: CASSLGPYGYTF.

The V call is TRBV6-2 or TRBV6-3, the J call TRBJ2-3; TRBD2 matches 8 bases. Germline V gene sequence: CDR1 MNHEY, CDR2 SVGEGT. This CDR3 is 20 amino acids long. The ends lost 0 bases at V and 2 bases at J; junction bases unmatched: 16. CDR3 bases: TGTGCCAGCAGTTACTCGGGTCTAGCGGGCGAAAGGAGCCCCACAGATACGCAGTATTTT. Protein: CASSYSGLAGERSPTDTQYF.

V gene TRBV9 combines with J gene TRBJ1-6; TRBD1 aligns across 7 bases. Unmatched junction bases numbered 9, after V lost 3 bases and J lost 6 bases. Germline lookup yields CDR1 SGDLS and CDR2 YYNGEE. The CDR3 has 16 amino acids. The CDR3 loop is CASSGGRDSINSPLHF. The CDR3 DNA is TGTGCCAGCAGCGGAGGCCGGGACAGTATTAATTCACCCCTCCACTTT.

The chain is built from TRBV5-6 and TRBJ2-7; 14 bases are a match to TRBD2. From germline, CDR1 is SGHDT and CDR2 YYEEEE. V lost 0 bases and J lost 4; bases outside the gene matches: 0. This CDR3 contains 15 residues. The CDR3, as DNA: TGTGCCAGCAGCTTGGGACTAGCGGGAGGGTACGAGCAGTACTTC. It specifies CASSLGLAGGYEQYF. The full variable domain, with the rest looked up from reference TRBV5-6 and TRBJ2-7, is DAGVTQSPTHLIKTRGQQVTLRCSPKSGHDTVSWYQQALGQGPQFIFQYYEEEERQRGNFPDRFSGHQFPNYSSELNVNALLLGDSALYLCASSLGLAGGYEQYFGPGTRLTVT.

This clone was seen a single time. V is TRBV7-2 and J is TRBJ1-5; 9 bases are shared with TRBD1. Germline-derived CDR1 and CDR2 are SGHTA and FQGNSA. V was clipped by 5 bases and J by 4 bases; unmatched bases: 9. The CDR3 length is 16 residues. The CDR3 sequence: CASSPDRGSTNQPQHF. In nucleotides, the CDR3 is TGTGCCAGCAGCCCGGACAGGGGTAGTACTAATCAGCCCCAGCATTTT.

The V and J genes are TRBV7-3 and TRBJ2-1; 7 bases match TRBD2. The CDR3 loop spans 13 amino acids. CDR1 is SGHTA, CDR2 FQGTGA, per germline. The V gene end was trimmed by 5 bases and the J gene end by 9 bases; junction bases not matched to a gene: 7. CDR3 amino acids: CASSPTPSGEQFF. The DNA for the CDR3 is TGTGCCAGCAGCCCGACCCCTAGCGGTGAGCAGTTCTTC.

J is TRBJ2-3 and V is TRBV11-1, with TRBD2 matching over 8 bases. Germline V gene sequence: CDR1 SGHAT, CDR2 FQDESV (reference sequence). The CDR3 runs to 15 residues. With V trimmed by 3 bases and J by 4 bases, 6 bases remained unmatched. The CDR3 sequence: CASSLWSGSADTQYF. The CDR3 nucleotides are TGTGCCAGCAGCTTGTGGAGCGGGAGTGCAGATACGCAGTATTTT.

The rearrangement links TRBV10-3 to TRBJ1-2, with 11 bases aligning to TRBD1. This CDR3 region has 14 residues. The V and J ends lost 5 bases and 8 bases, in that order; junction bases with no gene match: 7. Germline V gene lookup returns CDR1 ENHRY and CDR2 SYGVKD. The CDR3, as DNA: TGTGCCATCAGTCCCACGGGACAGGGGGGAGGCTACACCTTC. Its protein product is CAISPTGQGGGYTF.

The chain combines TRBV28 with TRBJ2-7, with TRBD1 identical over 7 bases. The junction had 8 bases not matched to a gene; V was cut back by 3 bases and J by 6 bases. The CDR3 contains 14 residues. CDR1 and CDR2 (germline): MDHEN, SYDVKM. CDR3 residues: CASSFVRGIGEQYF. CDR3 sequence (DNA): TGTGCCAGCAGTTTTGTCAGGGGGATAGGCGAGCAGTACTTC.

V is TRBV2 and J is TRBJ1-6; TRBD1 aligns across 12 bases. V gave up 8 bases and J gave up 7 bases; unmatched junction bases: 6. CDR3 length: 15 amino acids. Germline CDR1 reads SNHLY; CDR2 reads FYNNEI. Here the CDR3 DNA reads TGTGCCAGCGGGGACAGGGGGCAAGGGAATTCACCCCTCCACTTT. It yields the protein CASGDRGQGNSPLHF.

This chain links TRBV9 with TRBJ1-6, with 8 bases matching TRBD1. CDR1 is SGDLS and CDR2 is YYNGEE in the germline V gene. The junction had 4 bases not matched to a gene; V was cut back by 3 bases and J by 5 bases. The CDR3 consists of 15 residues. Here the CDR3 reads CASSGGTGDNSPLHF. The CDR3 bases are TGTGCCAGCAGCGGGGGGACAGGTGATAATTCACCCCTCCACTTT. The entire variable domain, with the rest obtained from reference TRBV9 and TRBJ1-6, is as follows: DSGVTQTPKHLITATGQRVTLRCSPRSGDLSVYWYQQSLDQGLQFLIQYYNGEERAKGNILERFSAQQFPDLHSELNLSSLELGDSALYFCASSGGTGDNSPLHFGNGTRLTVT.

The gene calls are TRBV27 and TRBJ2-1; 11 nucleotides agree with TRBD2. Germline loops: CDR1 MNHEY, CDR2 SMNVEV (reference sequence). V shed 4 bases and J 1 base; nucleotides not matched to a gene: 12. This CDR3 spans 19 amino acids. CDR3 coding DNA: TGTGCCAGCAGTTGGTATAGCGGGAGGGCCCTGGGGTCCTACAATGAGCAGTTCTTC. Encoded protein: CASSWYSGRALGSYNEQFF.

This clone turned up a few times. The chain links TRBV27 to TRBJ1-3, with D possibly matching TRBD1 (5 bases). Trimming took 6 bases from V and 3 from J, leaving 12 bases between them. This CDR3 region has 14 residues. In germline, CDR1 is MNHEY, CDR2 SMNVEV (reference sequence). The chain's CDR3 is CASRSGGGGNTIYF. The CDR3 nucleotides are TGTGCCAGCAGATCCGGGGGAGGTGGAAACACCATATATTTT.

The rearrangement joins TRBV12-3 or TRBV12-4 to TRBJ1-2; D not certain. The V end lost 1 base, the J end lost 6 bases, and 9 bases lay between the germline ends. The length of the CDR3 is 13 residues. The CDR3 loop is CASSLVGMNGYTF. The CDR3, as DNA: TGTGCCAGCAGTTTAGTCGGTATGAATGGCTACACCTTC.

V gene TRBV12-5 combines with J gene TRBJ1-1; 8 bases fit TRBD1. V lost 0 bases and J lost 5; bases outside the gene matches: 23. Germline V CDR1 and CDR2: LGHNT, FRNRAP. This CDR3 is 21 amino acids long. CDR3 in amino acids: CASGLVQGSGTGNLLRTEAFF. CDR3 DNA: TGTGCTAGTGGTTTGGTCCAGGGCTCCGGGACAGGTAATCTACTGAGGACTGAAGCTTTCTTT.

The genes are TRBV27 and TRBJ1-2, with 7 bases fitting TRBD1. V was clipped by 1 base and J by 4 bases; unmatched bases: 9. The CDR3 sequence is 16 residues long. Germline assignment: CDR1 MNHEY and CDR2 SMNVEV (reference sequence). CDR3 nucleotide sequence: TGTGCCAGCAGTTTATGGGGGACAGATGTTTTCTATGGCTACACCTTC. It specifies CASSLWGTDVFYGYTF.

The DNA of the CDR3 is TGTGCCAGCAGCGTAGCCCAGGGGGCCGATGAAGCTTTCTTT. Protein product: CASSVAQGADEAFF. This chain joins TRBV9 and TRBJ1-1; 8 bases agree with TRBD1. Germline V gene lookup returns CDR1 SGDLS and CDR2 YYNGEE. The CDR3 runs 14 residues. Losses at the gene ends were 0 bases for V and 7 bases for J; bases not matched to a gene: 5.

The V and J genes are TRBV6-2 or TRBV6-3 and TRBJ2-1; TRBD1 is a possible D gene (5 bases). From germline, CDR1 is MNHEY and CDR2 SVGEGT. V lost 4 bases and J 9 bases, leaving 16 bases between the germline ends. This CDR3 is 14 amino acids long. The chain's CDR3 is CASSSQGEWGEQFF. Here the CDR3 DNA reads TGTGCCAGCAGTTCCCAAGGGGAATGGGGTGAGCAGTTCTTC.

This clone was seen just once. The DNA of the CDR3 is TGTGCCAGCAGCGTAGCCGGTGGGCAGCTTTATGGCTACACCTTC. Encoded protein: CASSVAGGQLYGYTF. The chain couples TRBV9 to TRBJ1-2; D call uncertain. Looked up from germline, CDR1 is SGDLS and CDR2 is YYNGEE. This CDR3 region has 15 residues. V was pared by 0 bases and J by 5 bases, with 14 bases between.

This clone is a singleton in its sample. The chain combines TRBV2 with TRBJ2-2, with D possibly TRBD1 on 6 matching bases. CDR1 is SNHLY and CDR2 is FYNNEI in the germline V gene. This CDR3 region has 15 residues. The V end lost 0 bases, the J end lost 6 bases, and 11 bases lay between the germline ends. This chain's CDR3 is CASSEAPTGPGELFF. For the CDR3, the DNA is TGTGCCAGCAGTGAAGCCCCGACAGGCCCCGGGGAGCTGTTTTTT.